Each of the 2 T cell receptor beta chains below was sequenced from the same sample in a study of neoadjuvant nivolumab and ipilimumab in lung cancer. Clones were read by immunoSEQ multiplex PCR, and TCRdb kept only the in-frame ones, dropping some. Among roughly 6,900 clones, about nine tenths were seen once, and the ten largest hold roughly 2.3%. This specimen consisted of tumor tissue, obtained after neoadjuvant nivolumab, alone or with ipilimumab, at or shortly before surgery. These TCRs come from an adult with non-small cell lung cancer. Some clones in this sample may be carry-over from other donors' samples.

The rearrangement links TRBV5-5 to TRBJ2-7; TRBD2 might be the D (6 bases). Trimming left V 6 bases short and J 0 bases short, with 13 bases between. CDR3 size: 14 residues. CDR1 and CDR2 from the germline V gene are SGHKS and YYEKEE (reference sequence). The CDR3 region is CASIKAGSSYEQYF. The CDR3 nucleotides read TGTGCCAGCATCAAGGCGGGGAGCTCCTACGAGCAGTACTTC. The whole variable domain, filled in from reference TRBV5-5 and TRBJ2-7, reads DAGVTQSPTHLIKTRGQQVTLRCSPISGHKSVSWYQQVLGQGPQFIFQYYEKEERGRGNFPDRFSARQFPNYSSELNVNALLLGDSALYLCASIKAGSSYEQYFGPGTRLTVT.

The CDR3 is CASSSTGSTEAFF. The DNA of the CDR3 is TGTGCCAGCAGCTCTACAGGGAGCACTGAAGCTTTCTTT. This rearrangement joins TRBV5-6 to TRBJ1-1; a weak D match, TRBD1 (6 bases). The CDR3 length is 13 residues. The V end lost 3 bases, the J end lost 4 bases, and 10 bases lay between the germline ends. Germline assignment: CDR1 SGHDT and CDR2 YYEEEE. Looking up the rest from reference TRBV5-6 and TRBJ1-1 gives the full variable domain: DAGVTQSPTHLIKTRGQQVTLRCSPKSGHDTVSWYQQALGQGPQFIFQYYEEEERQRGNFPDRFSGHQFPNYSSELNVNALLLGDSALYLCASSSTGSTEAFFGQGTRLTVV.